A selection of T cell receptor beta chains follows, all from one sample in a study of blood T cell repertoires in COVID-19. Libraries were prepared by immunoSEQ multiplex PCR; TCRdb keeps only in-frame clonotypes and omits some of them. The table lists some 200,000 clones, just over 85% of them singletons. Source material: peripheral blood. The origin of the receptors is a man aged 80 or over with acute or convalescent COVID-19. Both conserved end residues are part of each CDR3. The order of the fields is J gene, V gene, clone size, D gene, CDR3 length, CDR3 DNA, CDR3 protein. A D gene is named only where the DNA matches it firmly. Clone size is given for some rows only: seen once, a few or many times, or a class if the clone is expanded.

J gene: TRBJ2-1; V gene: TRBV19; clone size: NA; D gene: NA; CDR3 length: 16; CDR3 DNA: TGTGCCAGTAGGCCTCCGAGGGGGGGCCCCTACAATGAGCAGTTCTTC; CDR3 protein: CASRPPRGGPYNEQFF
J gene: TRBJ2-5; V gene: TRBV7-8; clone size: NA; D gene: NA; CDR3 length: 12; CDR3 DNA: TGTGCCAGCAGCCCAGGGGCAGAGACCCAGTACTTC; CDR3 protein: CASSPGAETQYF
J gene: TRBJ1-1; V gene: TRBV5-4; clone size: few; D gene: NA; CDR3 length: 14; CDR3 DNA: TGTGCCAGCAGCTTGGAACAGTTGAACACTGAAGCTTTCTTT; CDR3 protein: CASSLEQLNTEAFF
J gene: TRBJ1-2; V gene: TRBV29-1; clone size: few; D gene: NA; CDR3 length: 11; CDR3 DNA: TGCAGCGTTGAGGGGGGGCATGGCTACACCTTC; CDR3 protein: CSVEGGHGYTF
J gene: TRBJ2-1; V gene: TRBV10-3; clone size: NA; D gene: NA; CDR3 length: 13; CDR3 DNA: TGTGCCATTGGAGAGGTCCTAGTCAATGAGCAGTTCTTC; CDR3 protein: CAIGEVLVNEQFF
J gene: TRBJ2-3; V gene: TRBV5-1; clone size: NA; D gene: NA; CDR3 length: 15; CDR3 DNA: TGCGCCAGCACCCCGGAGGGCGGACCCACAGATACGCAGTATTTT; CDR3 protein: CASTPEGGPTDTQYF
J gene: TRBJ1-4; V gene: TRBV7-2; clone size: NA; D gene: TRBD1; CDR3 length: 15; CDR3 DNA: TGTGCCAGCAGCTTTCGCAGGGGGAATAATGAAAAACTGTTTTTT; CDR3 protein: CASSFRRGNNEKLFF
J gene: TRBJ2-7; V gene: TRBV7-2; clone size: NA; D gene: NA; CDR3 length: 13; CDR3 DNA: TGTGCCAGCAGCTTGAGTGTAACCTACGAGCAGTACTTC; CDR3 protein: CASSLSVTYEQYF
J gene: TRBJ2-5; V gene: TRBV18; clone size: NA; D gene: NA; CDR3 length: 14; CDR3 DNA: TGTGCCAGCTCACTGCAGGGATACCAAGAGACCCAGTACTTC; CDR3 protein: CASSLQGYQETQYF
J gene: TRBJ2-7; V gene: TRBV19; clone size: NA; D gene: TRBD2; CDR3 length: 18; CDR3 DNA: TGTGCCAGTAGTCCGCCCGGGACTAGCGGGAGGCTTGGCCACGAGCAGTACTTC; CDR3 protein: CASSPPGTSGRLGHEQYF
J gene: TRBJ2-7; V gene: TRBV7-9; clone size: NA; D gene: TRBD2; CDR3 length: 17; CDR3 DNA: TGTGCCAGCAGCTTAGGGACTAGCGGGTTAAAGGGCTACGAGCAGTACTTC; CDR3 protein: CASSLGTSGLKGYEQYF
J gene: TRBJ2-7; V gene: TRBV10-3; clone size: NA; D gene: TRBD1; CDR3 length: 14; CDR3 DNA: TGTGCCATCAGTGAGTCGGGACAGGGTACGGGGCAGTACTTC; CDR3 protein: CAISESGQGTGQYF
J gene: TRBJ1-5; V gene: TRBV13; clone size: NA; D gene: NA; CDR3 length: 14; CDR3 DNA: TGTGCCAGCAGCTTCGGGGGGAGCAATCAGCCCCAGCATTTT; CDR3 protein: CASSFGGSNQPQHF
J gene: TRBJ2-2; V gene: TRBV6-1; clone size: once; D gene: TRBD1; CDR3 length: 14; CDR3 DNA: TGTGCCAGCAGTGAGGTTAGGGGGCAAAGGGAGCTGTTTTTT; CDR3 protein: CASSEVRGQRELFF
J gene: TRBJ2-1; V gene: TRBV6-5; clone size: NA; D gene: TRBD2; CDR3 length: 13; CDR3 DNA: TGTGCCAGCTTAGCGGGAGTTTACTATGAGCAGTTCTTC; CDR3 protein: CASLAGVYYEQFF
J gene: TRBJ1-1; V gene: TRBV5-8; clone size: NA; D gene: NA; CDR3 length: 15; CDR3 DNA: TGTGCCAGCAGCTTGGAGGAGTGGCGAAGCACTGAAGCTTTCTTT; CDR3 protein: CASSLEEWRSTEAFF